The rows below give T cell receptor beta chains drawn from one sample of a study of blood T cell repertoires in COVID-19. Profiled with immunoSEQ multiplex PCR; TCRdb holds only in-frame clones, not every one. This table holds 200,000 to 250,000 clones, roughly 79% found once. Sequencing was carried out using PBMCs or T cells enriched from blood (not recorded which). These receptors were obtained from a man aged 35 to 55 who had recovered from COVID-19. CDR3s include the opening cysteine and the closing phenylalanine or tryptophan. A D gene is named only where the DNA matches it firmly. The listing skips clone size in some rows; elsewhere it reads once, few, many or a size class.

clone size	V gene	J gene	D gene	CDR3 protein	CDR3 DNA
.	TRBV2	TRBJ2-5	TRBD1	CASRADRVQETQYF	TGTGCCAGCAGAGCCGACAGGGTCCAAGAGACCCAGTACTTC
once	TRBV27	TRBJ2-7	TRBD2	CASSVGREVPYEQYF	TGTGCCAGCAGTGTTGGGCGGGAGGTCCCCTACGAGCAGTACTTC
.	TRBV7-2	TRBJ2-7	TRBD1	CASTLSLGQYEQYF	TGTGCCAGCACCTTATCTCTGGGACAGTACGAGCAGTACTTC
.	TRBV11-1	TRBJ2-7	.	CASSVTGSSYEQYF	TGTGCCAGCAGCGTCACAGGGAGCTCCTACGAGCAGTACTTC
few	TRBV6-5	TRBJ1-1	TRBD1	CASRDRSMNTEAFF	TGTGCCAGCAGGGACAGGTCCATGAACACTGAAGCTTTCTTT
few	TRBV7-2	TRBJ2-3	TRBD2	CASSLFFGLAGVPDTQYF	TGTGCCAGCAGCTTATTCTTCGGCCTAGCGGGAGTTCCAGATACGCAGTATTTT
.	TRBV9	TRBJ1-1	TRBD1	CASSLLTGVNTEAFF	TGTGCCAGCAGCTTGTTGACAGGGGTGAACACTGAAGCTTTCTTT
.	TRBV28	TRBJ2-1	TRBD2	CASSLRTSGHNEQFF	TGTGCCAGCAGTCTGAGGACTAGCGGCCACAATGAGCAGTTCTTC
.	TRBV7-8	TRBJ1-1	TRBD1	CASSSTGGMNTEAFF	TGTGCCAGCAGCTCTACAGGGGGTATGAACACTGAAGCTTTCTTT
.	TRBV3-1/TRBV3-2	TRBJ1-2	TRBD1	CASSNAGRGDGYTF	TGTGCCAGCAGCAACGCGGGCAGGGGGGACGGCTACACCTTC
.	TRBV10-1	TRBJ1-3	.	CASQGRSSGNTIYF	TGCGCCAGCCAGGGCAGATCTTCTGGAAACACCATATATTTT
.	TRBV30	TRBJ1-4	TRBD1	CAWTRDSYEKLFF	TGTGCCTGGACGCGGGACAGTTATGAAAAACTGTTTTTT
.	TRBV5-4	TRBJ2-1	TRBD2	CASSVSSGVNEQFF	TGTGCCAGCAGCGTATCTAGCGGAGTGAATGAGCAGTTCTTC
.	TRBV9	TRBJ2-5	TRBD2	CASSVEGAGAETQYF	TGTGCCAGCAGCGTAGAAGGAGCGGGAGCTGAGACCCAGTACTTC
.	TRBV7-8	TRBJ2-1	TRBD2	CASAGGYLNEQFF	TGTGCCAGCGCCGGGGGGTACCTCAATGAGCAGTTCTTC
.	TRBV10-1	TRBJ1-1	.	CASSESAGVAFF	TGCGCCAGCAGTGAGTCCGCAGGGGTCGCTTTCTTT
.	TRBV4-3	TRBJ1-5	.	CASSQEAVGRSNQPQHF	TGCGCCAGCAGCCAAGAGGCCGTGGGGCGAAGCAATCAGCCCCAGCATTTT
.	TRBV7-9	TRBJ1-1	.	CASSLPLGRPNTEAFF	TGTGCCAGCAGCTTACCCCTGGGCAGGCCGAACACTGAAGCTTTCTTT
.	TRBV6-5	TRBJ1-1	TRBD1	CASSYSKGQGATEAFF	TGTGCCAGCAGTTACTCGAAGGGACAGGGGGCCACTGAAGCTTTCTTT
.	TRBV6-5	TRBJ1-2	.	CASRPPYGGYTF	TGTGCCAGCAGACCCCCCTACGGTGGCTACACCTTC
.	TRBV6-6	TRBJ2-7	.	CASSYSASYEQYF	TGTGCCAGCAGTTACTCGGCATCTTACGAGCAGTACTTC
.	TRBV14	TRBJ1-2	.	CASSQHSLVYTF	TGTGCCAGCAGCCAACACTCCCTCGTCTACACCTTC
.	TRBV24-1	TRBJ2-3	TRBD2	CATSLGSGRSDTQYF	TGTGCCACCAGTTTAGGTAGCGGGAGATCGGATACGCAGTATTTT
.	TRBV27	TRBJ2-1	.	CASRLRSFYTGSSYNEQFF	TGTGCCAGCAGACTTAGGTCTTTTTATACAGGATCCTCCTACAATGAGCAGTTCTTC
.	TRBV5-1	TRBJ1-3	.	CASSLVGLESIYF	TGCGCCAGCAGCTTGGTAGGCCTGGAGTCCATATATTTT
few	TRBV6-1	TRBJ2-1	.	CASSEAGGSYNEQFF	TGTGCCAGCAGTGAAGCGGGAGGCTCCTACAATGAGCAGTTCTTC
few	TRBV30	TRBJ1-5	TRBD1	CAWSEGTGWQPQHF	TGTGCCTGGAGTGAGGGGACAGGGTGGCAGCCCCAGCATTTT
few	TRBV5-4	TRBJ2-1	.	CASSLGTRPEDEQFF	TGTGCCAGCAGCCTTGGGACTCGCCCCGAGGATGAGCAGTTCTTC
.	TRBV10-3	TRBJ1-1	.	CAISDETGSLTEAFF	TGTGCCATCAGTGACGAAACCGGGTCACTCACTGAAGCTTTCTTT
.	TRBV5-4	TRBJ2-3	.	CASSSFQGGGTDTQYF	TGTGCCAGCAGCTCCTTCCAAGGAGGGGGCACAGATACGCAGTATTTT
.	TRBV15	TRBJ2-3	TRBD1	CATSRDRQGAADTQYF	TGTGCCACCAGCAGAGATCGTCAGGGGGCCGCAGATACGCAGTATTTT
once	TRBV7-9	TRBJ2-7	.	CASSWAHSYEQYF	TGTGCCAGCAGCTGGGCTCACTCCTACGAGCAGTACTTC
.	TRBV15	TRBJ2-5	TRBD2	CATSREGVGRKETQYF	TGTGCCACCAGCAGAGAAGGTGTCGGGAGGAAGGAGACCCAGTACTTC
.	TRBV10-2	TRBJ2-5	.	CATATSQETQYF	TGCGCCACAGCGACCTCGCAAGAGACCCAGTACTTC
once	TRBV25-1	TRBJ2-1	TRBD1	CASNGGTGHYEQFF	TGTGCCAGCAACGGAGGGACAGGGCACTATGAGCAGTTCTTC
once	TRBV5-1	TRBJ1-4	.	CASSLGQGNEKLFF	TGCGCCAGCAGCTTGGGGCAGGGGAATGAAAAACTGTTTTTT
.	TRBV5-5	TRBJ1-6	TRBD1	CASSRQGRQDNSPLHF	TGTGCCAGCAGTAGACAGGGGCGTCAAGATAATTCACCCCTCCACTTT
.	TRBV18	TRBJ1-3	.	CASSPSGGSGNTIYF	TGTGCCAGCTCACCATCGGGGGGTAGTGGAAACACCATATATTTT
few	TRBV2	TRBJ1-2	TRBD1	CASRGTELYGYTF	TGTGCCAGCAGGGGGACAGAGCTCTATGGCTACACCTTC
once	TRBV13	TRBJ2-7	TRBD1	CASSPPETGAYEQYF	TGTGCCAGCAGCCCCCCCGAGACAGGGGCCTACGAGCAGTACTTC
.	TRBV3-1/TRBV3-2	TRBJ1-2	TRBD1	CASSPRDSGPRDGYTF	TGTGCCAGCAGCCCGAGGGACAGCGGGCCCCGAGATGGCTACACCTTC
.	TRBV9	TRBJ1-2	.	CASSVDPGLFYGYTF	TGTGCCAGCAGCGTAGACCCAGGCCTCTTCTATGGCTACACCTTC
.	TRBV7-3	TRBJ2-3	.	CASSLSGMKLDTQYF	TGTGCCAGCAGCTTAAGCGGGATGAAGCTAGATACGCAGTATTTT
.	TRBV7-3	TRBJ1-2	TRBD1	CASSLETGGGYTF	TGTGCCAGCAGCCTAGAGACAGGGGGTGGCTACACCTTC
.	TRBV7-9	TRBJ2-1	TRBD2	CASRTSGKSEQFF	TGTGCCAGTCGGACTAGCGGGAAGAGTGAGCAGTTCTTC
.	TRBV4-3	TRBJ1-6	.	CASSQGGIDSPLHF	TGCGCCAGCAGCCAAGGAGGCATCGATTCACCCCTCCACTTT
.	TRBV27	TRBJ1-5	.	CASRRGGGQPQHF	TGTGCCAGCAGGCGCGGGGGGGGTCAGCCCCAGCATTTT
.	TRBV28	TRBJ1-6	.	CASSRSGLFSRGYNSPLHF	TGTGCCAGCAGTCGGTCGGGACTCTTCTCCCGGGGTTATAATTCACCCCTCCACTTT
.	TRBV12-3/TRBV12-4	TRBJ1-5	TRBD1	CASSLAGGQPQHF	TGTGCCAGCAGTTTAGCAGGGGGCCAGCCCCAGCATTTT
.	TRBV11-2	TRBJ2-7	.	CASSSPAGNLEQYF	TGTGCCAGCAGCTCGCCTGCGGGTAACCTCGAGCAGTACTTC
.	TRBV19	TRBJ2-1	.	CASREGVAGNNEQFF	TGTGCCAGTAGAGAGGGGGTGGCCGGGAACAATGAGCAGTTCTTC
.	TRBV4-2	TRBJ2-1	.	CASSQDDRGNEQFF	TGTGCCAGCAGCCAAGATGATAGAGGGAATGAGCAGTTCTTC
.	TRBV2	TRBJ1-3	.	CASSEVTAGNTIYF	TGTGCCAGCAGTGAAGTCACTGCCGGAAACACCATATATTTT
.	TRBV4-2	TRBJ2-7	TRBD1	CASRTGDTYEQYF	TGTGCCAGCAGGACAGGGGACACCTACGAGCAGTACTTC
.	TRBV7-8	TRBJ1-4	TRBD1	CASSPPRTGGEKLFF	TGTGCCAGCAGCCCACCCCGGACAGGGGGTGAAAAACTGTTTTTT
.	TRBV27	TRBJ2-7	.	CASQRKTLGAYEQYF	TGTGCCAGCCAAAGAAAGACTTTAGGGGCCTACGAGCAGTACTTC
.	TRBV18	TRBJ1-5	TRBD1	CASSASGTGNNQPQHF	TGTGCCAGCTCAGCCTCCGGGACAGGGAACAATCAGCCCCAGCATTTT
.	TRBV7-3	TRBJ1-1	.	CASSPTRETEAFF	TGTGCCAGCAGCCCCACAAGGGAGACTGAAGCTTTCTTT
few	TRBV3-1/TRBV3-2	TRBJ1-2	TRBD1	CASSLTGTGYGYTF	TGTGCCAGCAGCTTGACCGGGACAGGCTATGGCTACACCTTC